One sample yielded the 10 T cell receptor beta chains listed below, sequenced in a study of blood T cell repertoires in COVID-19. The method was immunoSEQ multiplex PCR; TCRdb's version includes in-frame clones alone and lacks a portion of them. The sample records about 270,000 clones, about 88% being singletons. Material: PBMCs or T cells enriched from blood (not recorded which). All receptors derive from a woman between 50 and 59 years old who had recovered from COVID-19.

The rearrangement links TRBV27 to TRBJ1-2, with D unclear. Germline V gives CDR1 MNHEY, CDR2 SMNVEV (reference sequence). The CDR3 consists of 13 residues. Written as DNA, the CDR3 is TGTGTCTCCAGTTTCCGTCCTAGAGGCGGCTACACCTTC. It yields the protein CVSSFRPRGGYTF.

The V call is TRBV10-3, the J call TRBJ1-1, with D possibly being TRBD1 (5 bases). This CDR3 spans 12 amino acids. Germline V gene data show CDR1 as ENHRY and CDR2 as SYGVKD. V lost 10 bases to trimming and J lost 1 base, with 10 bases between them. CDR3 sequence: CATQGSNTEAFF. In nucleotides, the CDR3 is TGTGCCACGCAGGGTTCGAACACTGAAGCTTTCTTT.

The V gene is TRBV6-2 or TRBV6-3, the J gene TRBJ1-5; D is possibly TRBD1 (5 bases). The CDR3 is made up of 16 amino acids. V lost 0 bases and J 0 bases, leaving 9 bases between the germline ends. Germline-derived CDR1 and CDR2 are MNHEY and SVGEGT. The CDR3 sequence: CASSYSRQTSNQPQHF. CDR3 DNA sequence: TGTGCCAGCAGTTACTCGAGACAGACTAGCAATCAGCCCCAGCATTTT.

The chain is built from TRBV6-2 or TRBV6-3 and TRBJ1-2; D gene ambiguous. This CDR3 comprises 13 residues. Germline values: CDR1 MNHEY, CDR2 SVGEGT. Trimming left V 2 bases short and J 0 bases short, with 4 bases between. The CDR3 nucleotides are TGTGCCAGCAGTTACGAGGCTAACTATGGCTACACCTTC. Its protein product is CASSYEANYGYTF.

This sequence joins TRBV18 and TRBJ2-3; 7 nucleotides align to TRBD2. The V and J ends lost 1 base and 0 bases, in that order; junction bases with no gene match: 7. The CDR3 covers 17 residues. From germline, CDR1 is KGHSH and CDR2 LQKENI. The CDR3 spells CASSPLLNGGSTDTQYF. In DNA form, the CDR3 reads TGTGCCAGCTCACCACTGCTCAACGGGGGGAGCACAGATACGCAGTATTTT.

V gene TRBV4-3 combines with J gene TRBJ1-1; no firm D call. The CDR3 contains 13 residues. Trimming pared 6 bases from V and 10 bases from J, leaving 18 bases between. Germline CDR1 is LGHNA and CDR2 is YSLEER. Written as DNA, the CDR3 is TGCGCCAGCAGTTACTCGGTCCCCTCTGCAGCTTTCTTT. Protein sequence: CASSYSVPSAAFF.

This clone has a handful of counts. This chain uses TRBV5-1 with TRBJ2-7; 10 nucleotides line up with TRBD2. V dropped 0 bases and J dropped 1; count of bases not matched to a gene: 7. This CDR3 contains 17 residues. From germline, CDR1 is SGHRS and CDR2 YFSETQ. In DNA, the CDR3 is TGCGCCAGCAGCTTGGGCCGAGCGGGAGGGCCGTCCTACGAGCAGTACTTC. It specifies CASSLGRAGGPSYEQYF. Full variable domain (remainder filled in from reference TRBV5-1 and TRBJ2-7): KAGVTQTPRYLIKTRGQQVTLSCSPISGHRSVSWYQQTPGQGLQFLFEYFSETQRNKGNFPGRFSGRQFSNSRSEMNVSTLELGDSALYLCASSLGRAGGPSYEQYFGPGTRLTVT.

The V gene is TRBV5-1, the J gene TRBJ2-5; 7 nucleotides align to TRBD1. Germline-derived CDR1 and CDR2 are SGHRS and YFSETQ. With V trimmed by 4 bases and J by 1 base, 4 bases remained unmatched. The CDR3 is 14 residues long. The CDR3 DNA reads TGCGCCAGCAGCCAGCAGGGGGTCCAAGAGACCCAGTACTTC. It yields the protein CASSQQGVQETQYF.

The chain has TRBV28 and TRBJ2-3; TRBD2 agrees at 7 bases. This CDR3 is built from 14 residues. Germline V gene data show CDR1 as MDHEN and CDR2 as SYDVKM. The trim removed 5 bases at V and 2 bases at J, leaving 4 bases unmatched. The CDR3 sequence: CASSEAGLTDTQYF. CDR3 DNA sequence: TGTGCCAGCAGTGAAGCGGGGCTCACAGATACGCAGTATTTT.

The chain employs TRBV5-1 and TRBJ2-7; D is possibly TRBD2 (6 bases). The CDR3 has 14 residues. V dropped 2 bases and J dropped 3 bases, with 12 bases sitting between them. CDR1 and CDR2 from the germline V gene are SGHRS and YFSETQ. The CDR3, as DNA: TGCGCCAGCAGCTTCACGGGGGATTTCTACGAGCAGTACTTC. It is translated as CASSFTGDFYEQYF.